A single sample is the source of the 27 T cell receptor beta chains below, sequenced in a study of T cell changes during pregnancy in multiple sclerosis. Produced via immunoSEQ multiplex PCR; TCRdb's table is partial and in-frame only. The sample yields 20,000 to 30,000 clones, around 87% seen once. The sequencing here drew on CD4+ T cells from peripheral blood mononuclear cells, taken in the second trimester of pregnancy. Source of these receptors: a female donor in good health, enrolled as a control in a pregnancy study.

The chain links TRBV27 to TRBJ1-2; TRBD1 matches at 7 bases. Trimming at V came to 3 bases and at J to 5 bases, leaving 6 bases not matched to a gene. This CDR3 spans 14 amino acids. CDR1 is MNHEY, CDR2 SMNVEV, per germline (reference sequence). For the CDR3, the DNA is TGTGCCAGCAGTTTTCGCAGGGGGGAGTATGGCTACACCTTC. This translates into CASSFRRGEYGYTF.

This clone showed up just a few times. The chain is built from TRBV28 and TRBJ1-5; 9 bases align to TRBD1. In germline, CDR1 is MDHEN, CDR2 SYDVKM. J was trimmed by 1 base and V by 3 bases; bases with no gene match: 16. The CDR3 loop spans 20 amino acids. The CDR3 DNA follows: TGTGCCAGCAGTTTTAGGAGCGGGACAGGGAGGGGAAGGAGCAATCAGCCCCAGCATTTT. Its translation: CASSFRSGTGRGRSNQPQHF.

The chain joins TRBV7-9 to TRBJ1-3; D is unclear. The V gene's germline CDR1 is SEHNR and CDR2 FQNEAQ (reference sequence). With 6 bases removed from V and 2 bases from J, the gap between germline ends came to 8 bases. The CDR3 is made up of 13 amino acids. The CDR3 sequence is CASRREAGNTIYF. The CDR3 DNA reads TGTGCCAGCAGGAGAGAAGCTGGAAACACCATATATTTT.

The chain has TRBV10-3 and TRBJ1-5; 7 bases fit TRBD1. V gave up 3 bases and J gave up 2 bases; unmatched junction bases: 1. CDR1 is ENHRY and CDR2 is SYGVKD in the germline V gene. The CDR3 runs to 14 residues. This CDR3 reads CAISDGQGNQPQHF. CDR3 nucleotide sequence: TGTGCCATCAGTGACGGACAGGGCAATCAGCCCCAGCATTTT.

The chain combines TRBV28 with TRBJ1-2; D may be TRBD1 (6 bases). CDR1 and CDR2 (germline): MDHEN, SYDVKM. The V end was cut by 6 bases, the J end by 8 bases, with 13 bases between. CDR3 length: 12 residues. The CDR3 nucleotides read TGTGCCAGCAGACGGACAGTCGAAGGCTACACCTTC. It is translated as CASRRTVEGYTF.

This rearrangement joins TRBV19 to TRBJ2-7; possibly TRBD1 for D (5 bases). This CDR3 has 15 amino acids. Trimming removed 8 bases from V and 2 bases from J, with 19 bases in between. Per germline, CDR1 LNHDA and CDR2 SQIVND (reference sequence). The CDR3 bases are TGTGCCAGTCCCCGCGGCGGACAAATCACCTACGAGCAGTACTTC. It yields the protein CASPRGGQITYEQYF.

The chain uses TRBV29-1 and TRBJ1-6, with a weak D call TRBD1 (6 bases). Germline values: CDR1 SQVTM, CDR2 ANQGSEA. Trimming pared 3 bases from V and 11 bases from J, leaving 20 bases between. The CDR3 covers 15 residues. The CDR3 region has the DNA TGCAGCGTTGAGGAAGGCCGGGGGGCGGATCCACCCCTCCACTTT. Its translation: CSVEEGRGADPPLHF.

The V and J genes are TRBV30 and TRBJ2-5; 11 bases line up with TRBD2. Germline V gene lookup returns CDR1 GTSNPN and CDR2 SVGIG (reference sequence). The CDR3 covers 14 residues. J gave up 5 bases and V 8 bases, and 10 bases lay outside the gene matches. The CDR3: CAGLSGRAYETQYF. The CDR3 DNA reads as TGTGCCGGCCTTAGCGGGAGGGCCTATGAGACCCAGTACTTC.

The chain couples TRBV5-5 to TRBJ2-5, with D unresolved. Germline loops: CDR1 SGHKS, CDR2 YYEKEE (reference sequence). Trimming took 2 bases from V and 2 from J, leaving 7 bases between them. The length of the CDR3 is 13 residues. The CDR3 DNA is TGTGCCAGCAGCTTAACTTCACAAGAGACCCAGTACTTC. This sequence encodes CASSLTSQETQYF.

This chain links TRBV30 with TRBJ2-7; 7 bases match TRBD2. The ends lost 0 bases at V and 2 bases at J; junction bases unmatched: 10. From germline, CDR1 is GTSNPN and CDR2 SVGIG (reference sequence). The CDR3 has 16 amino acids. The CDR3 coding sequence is TGTGCCTGGAGTGTTGGGGGGGGTATAGGGACCTACGAGCAGTACTTC. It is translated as CAWSVGGGIGTYEQYF.

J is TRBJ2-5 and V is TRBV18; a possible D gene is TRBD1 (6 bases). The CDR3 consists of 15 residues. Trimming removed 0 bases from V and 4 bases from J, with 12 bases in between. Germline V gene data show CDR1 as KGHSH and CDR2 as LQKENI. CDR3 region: CASSPPAGVAETQYF. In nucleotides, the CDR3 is TGTGCCAGCTCACCACCGGCAGGGGTGGCAGAGACCCAGTACTTC.

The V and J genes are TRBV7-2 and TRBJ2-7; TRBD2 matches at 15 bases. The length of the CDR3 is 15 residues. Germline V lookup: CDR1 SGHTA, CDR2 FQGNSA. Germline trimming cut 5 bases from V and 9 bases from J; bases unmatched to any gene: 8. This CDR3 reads CASSPPGLAGGRQYF. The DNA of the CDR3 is TGTGCCAGCAGCCCGCCGGGACTAGCGGGGGGAAGGCAGTACTTC.

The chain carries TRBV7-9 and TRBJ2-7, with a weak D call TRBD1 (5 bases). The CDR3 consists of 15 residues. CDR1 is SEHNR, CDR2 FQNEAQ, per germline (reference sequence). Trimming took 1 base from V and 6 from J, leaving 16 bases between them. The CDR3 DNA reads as TGTGCCAGCAGCTTAGGGAGACAGCTTCACTCCGAGCAGTACTTC. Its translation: CASSLGRQLHSEQYF.

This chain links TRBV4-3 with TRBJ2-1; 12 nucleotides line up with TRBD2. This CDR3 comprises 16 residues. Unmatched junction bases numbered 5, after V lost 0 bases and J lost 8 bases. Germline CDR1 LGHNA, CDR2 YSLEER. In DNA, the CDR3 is TGCGCCAGCAGCCAAGATCCGGCTAGCGGGGGGGATGAGCAGTTCTTC. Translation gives CASSQDPASGGDEQFF.

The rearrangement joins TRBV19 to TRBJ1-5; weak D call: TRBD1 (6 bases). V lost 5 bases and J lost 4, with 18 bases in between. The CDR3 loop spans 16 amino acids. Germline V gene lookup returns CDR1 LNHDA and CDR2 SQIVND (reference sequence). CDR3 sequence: CASSFARQALNQPQHF. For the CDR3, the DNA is TGTGCCAGTAGTTTTGCCAGACAGGCCCTTAATCAGCCCCAGCATTTT.

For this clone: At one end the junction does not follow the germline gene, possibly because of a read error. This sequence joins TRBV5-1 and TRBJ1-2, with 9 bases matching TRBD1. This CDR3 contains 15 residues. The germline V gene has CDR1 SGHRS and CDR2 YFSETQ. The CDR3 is CAGSSMDRGNYGYTF. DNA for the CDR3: TGCGCCGGCAGCTCGATGGACAGGGGTAACTATGGCTACACCTTC.

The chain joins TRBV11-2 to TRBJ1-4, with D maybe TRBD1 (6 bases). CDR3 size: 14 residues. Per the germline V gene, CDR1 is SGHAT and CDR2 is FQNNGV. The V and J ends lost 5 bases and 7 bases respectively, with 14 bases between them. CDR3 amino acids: CASSPRRGGEKLFF. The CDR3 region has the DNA TGTGCCAGCAGCCCTCGAAGGGGGGGTGAAAAACTGTTTTTT.

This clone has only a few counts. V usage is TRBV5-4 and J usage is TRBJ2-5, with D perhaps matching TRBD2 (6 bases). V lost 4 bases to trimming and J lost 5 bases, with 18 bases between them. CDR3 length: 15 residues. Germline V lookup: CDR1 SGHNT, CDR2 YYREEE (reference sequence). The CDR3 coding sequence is TGTGCCAGCAGCCCTCGACTAGATCGTCTGGAGACCCAGTACTTC. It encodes CASSPRLDRLETQYF.

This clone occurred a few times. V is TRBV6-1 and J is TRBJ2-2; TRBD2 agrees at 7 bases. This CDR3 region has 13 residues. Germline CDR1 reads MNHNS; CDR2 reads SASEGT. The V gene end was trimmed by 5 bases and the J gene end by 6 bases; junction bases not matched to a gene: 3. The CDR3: CASSTSESGELFF. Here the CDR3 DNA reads TGTGCCAGCAGTACTAGCGAGTCCGGGGAGCTGTTTTTT.

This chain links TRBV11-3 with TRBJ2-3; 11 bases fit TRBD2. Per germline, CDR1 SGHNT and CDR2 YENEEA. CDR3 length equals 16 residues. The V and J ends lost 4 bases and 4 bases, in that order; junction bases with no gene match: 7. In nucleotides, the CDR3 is TGTGCCAGCAGCTCCCCCGGACTAGCGGGCGCAGATACGCAGTATTTT. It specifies CASSSPGLAGADTQYF. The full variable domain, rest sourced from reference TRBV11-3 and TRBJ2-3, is EAGVVQSPRYKIIEKKQPVAFWCNPISGHNTLYWYLQNLGQGPELLIRYENEEAVDDSQLPKDRFSAERLKGVDSTLKIQPAELGDSAVYLCASSSPGLAGADTQYFGPGTRLTVL.

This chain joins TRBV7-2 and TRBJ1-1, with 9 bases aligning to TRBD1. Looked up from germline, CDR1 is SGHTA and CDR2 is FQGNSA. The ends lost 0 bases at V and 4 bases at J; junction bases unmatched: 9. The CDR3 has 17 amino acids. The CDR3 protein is CASSLARYRGRGTEAFF. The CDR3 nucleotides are TGTGCCAGCAGCTTAGCGCGGTACAGGGGGCGCGGCACTGAAGCTTTCTTT.

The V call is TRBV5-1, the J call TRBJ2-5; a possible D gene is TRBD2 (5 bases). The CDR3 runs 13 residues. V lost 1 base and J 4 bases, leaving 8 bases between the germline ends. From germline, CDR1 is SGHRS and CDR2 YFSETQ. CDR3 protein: CASSLTRGETQYF. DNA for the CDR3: TGCGCCAGCAGCTTGACCCGGGGAGAGACCCAGTACTTC.

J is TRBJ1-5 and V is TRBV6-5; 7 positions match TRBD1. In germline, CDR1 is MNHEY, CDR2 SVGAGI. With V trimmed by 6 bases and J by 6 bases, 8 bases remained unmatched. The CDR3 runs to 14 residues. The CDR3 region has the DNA TGTGCCAGCAGCCGCACAGGGGCGGGTCAGCCCCAGCATTTT. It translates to CASSRTGAGQPQHF.

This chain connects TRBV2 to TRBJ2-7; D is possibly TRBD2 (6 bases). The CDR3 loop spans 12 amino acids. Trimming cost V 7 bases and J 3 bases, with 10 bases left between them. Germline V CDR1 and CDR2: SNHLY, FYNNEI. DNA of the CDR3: TGTGCCAGCATCGGAGGGAACTACGAGCAGTACTTC. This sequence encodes CASIGGNYEQYF.

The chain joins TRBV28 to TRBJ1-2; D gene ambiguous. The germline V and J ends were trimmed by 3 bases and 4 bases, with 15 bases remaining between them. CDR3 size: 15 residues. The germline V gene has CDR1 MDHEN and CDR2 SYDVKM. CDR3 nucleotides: TGTGCCAGCAGTTTGTCCGGGTCCAGTGGCTATGGCTACACCTTC. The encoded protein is CASSLSGSSGYGYTF.

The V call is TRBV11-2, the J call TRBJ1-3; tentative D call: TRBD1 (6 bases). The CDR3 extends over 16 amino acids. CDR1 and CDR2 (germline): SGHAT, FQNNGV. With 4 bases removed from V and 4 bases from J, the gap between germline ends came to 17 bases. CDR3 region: CASSSFKTGLGNTIYF. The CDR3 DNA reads TGTGCCAGCAGCTCCTTTAAGACAGGCCTGGGAAACACCATATATTTT.

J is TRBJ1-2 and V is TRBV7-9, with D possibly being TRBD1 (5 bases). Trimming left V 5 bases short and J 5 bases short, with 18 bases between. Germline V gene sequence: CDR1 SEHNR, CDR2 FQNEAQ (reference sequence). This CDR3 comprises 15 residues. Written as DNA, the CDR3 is TGTGCCAGCAGCCTTAAGGGGTTAGGCTCGTATGGCTACACCTTC. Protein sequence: CASSLKGLGSYGYTF.